This paragraph covers one T cell receptor (beta chain) sequence. Germline values: CDR1 SGHAT, CDR2 FQNNGV. The CDR3 length is 14 residues. V lost 3 bases and J lost 4, with 10 bases in between. The data belong to a study of blood T cell repertoires in COVID-19. Across the whole study: The United States, Italy and Spain supplied acute and convalescent COVID-19 samples. Sample material is recorded as cDNA or gDNA derived from T cells, B-cell-depleted T cells, or PBMCs.

Original processing methods: Cell counts per sample came from amplifying reference gene primers. Sequencing was performed with immunoSEQ multiplex PCR; in TCRdb, only in-frame clones are kept and a portion is missing. V, J and clone size derive from that table, while D and trimming were established from the DNA sequence. The sample has 150,000 to 180,000 clones, about 80% seen once; the top ten hold around 32%. The sequence was collected from a woman aged 60-75 years with acute or convalescent COVID-19. Sequenced input: peripheral blood. The chain combines TRBV11-2 with TRBJ2-1; D perhaps matches TRBD2 (7 bases). DNA of the CDR3: TGTGCCAGCAGCTTGGGGGGGGCATACAATGAGCAGTTCTTC. The encoded protein is CASSLGGAYNEQFF.